The T cell receptor beta chain described here comes from a study of CD8 T cells in Susac syndrome. RNA totalling roughly 0.45 to 1 ug underwent reverse transcription with random hexamers. Each CDR3 protein gets one entry after TCRdb re-called the immunoSEQ multiplex PCR reads with MiXCR. Counted here are over 130,000 distinct CDR3 sequences, 85% to 95% occurring once; the ten biggest clones make up roughly 0.14%. Trimming removed 0 bases at V and 6 bases at J, with 13 bases between. The CDR3 contains 14 residues. The germline gives CDR1 SGDLS, CDR2 YYNGEE. The sample taken for sequencing was CD4+ T cells from PBMCs. The clonotype comes from a human donor with Susac syndrome. The chain recombines TRBV9 with TRBJ2-7, with D possibly TRBD2 on 5 matching bases. The CDR3 reads CASSVEASGSEQYF. Here the CDR3 DNA reads TGTGCCAGCAGCGTAGAGGCGAGCGGAAGCGAGCAGTACTTC. Full variable domain (outside the CDR3, taken from reference TRBV9 and TRBJ2-7): DSGVTQTPKHLITATGQRVTLRCSPRSGDLSVYWYQQSLDQGLQFLIQYYNGEERAKGNILERFSAQQFPDLHSELNLSSLELGDSALYFCASSVEASGSEQYFGPGTRLTVT.